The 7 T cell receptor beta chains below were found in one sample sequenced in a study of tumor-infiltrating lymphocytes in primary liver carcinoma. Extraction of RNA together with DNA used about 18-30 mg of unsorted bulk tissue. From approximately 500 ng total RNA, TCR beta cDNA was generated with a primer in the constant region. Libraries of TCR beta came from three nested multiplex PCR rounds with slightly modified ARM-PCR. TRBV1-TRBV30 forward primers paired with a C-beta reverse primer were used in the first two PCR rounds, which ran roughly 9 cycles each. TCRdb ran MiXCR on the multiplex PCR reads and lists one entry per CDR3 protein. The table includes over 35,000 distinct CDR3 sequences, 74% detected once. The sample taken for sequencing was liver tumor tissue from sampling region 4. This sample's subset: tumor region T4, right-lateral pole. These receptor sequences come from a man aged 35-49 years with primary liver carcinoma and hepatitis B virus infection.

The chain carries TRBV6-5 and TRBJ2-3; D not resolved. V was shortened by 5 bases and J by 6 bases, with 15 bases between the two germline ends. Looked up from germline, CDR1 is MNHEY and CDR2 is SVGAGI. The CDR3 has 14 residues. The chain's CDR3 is CASSRERCADTQYF. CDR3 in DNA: TGTGCCAGCAGTAGAGAGAGGTGCGCGGATACGCAGTATTTT.

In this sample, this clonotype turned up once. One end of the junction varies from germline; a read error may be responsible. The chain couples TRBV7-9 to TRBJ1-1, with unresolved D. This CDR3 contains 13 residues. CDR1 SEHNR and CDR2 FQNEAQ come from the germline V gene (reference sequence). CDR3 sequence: CASSLSTNTEVFF. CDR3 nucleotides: TGTGCCAGCAGCTTATCCACGAACACTGAAGTTTTCTTT.

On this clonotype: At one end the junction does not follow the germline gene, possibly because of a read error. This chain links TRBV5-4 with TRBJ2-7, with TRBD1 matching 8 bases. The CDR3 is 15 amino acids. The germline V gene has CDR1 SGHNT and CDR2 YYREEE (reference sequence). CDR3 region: CSSGSGTGARGEQYF. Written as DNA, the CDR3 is TGTTCCAGCGGCTCTGGGACAGGCGCGAGAGGTGAGCAGTACTTC.

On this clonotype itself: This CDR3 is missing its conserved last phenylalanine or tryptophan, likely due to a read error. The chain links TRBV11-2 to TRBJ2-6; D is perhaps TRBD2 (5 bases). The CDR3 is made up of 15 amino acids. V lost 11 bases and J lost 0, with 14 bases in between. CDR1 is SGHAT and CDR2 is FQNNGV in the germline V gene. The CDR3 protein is CAFQRPRSGANVLTI. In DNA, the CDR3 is TGTGCCTTCCAGCGGCCGCGCTCTGGGGCCAACGTCCTGACTATC.

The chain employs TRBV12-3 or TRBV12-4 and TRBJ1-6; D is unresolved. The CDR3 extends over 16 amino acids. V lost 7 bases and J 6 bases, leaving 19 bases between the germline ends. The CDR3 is CASNQDPISSNSPLHF. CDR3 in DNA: TGTGCCAGCAACCAAGACCCTATCTCTAGTAATTCACCCCTCCACTTT.

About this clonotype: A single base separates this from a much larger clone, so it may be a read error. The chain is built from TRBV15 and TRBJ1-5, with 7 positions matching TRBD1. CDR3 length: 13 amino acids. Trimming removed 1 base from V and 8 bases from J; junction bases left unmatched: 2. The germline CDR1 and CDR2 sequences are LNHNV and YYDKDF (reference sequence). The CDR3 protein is CATSRAGGEPQHF. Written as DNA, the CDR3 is TGTGCCACCAGCAGAGCAGGGGGGGAGCCCCAGCATTTT.

In nucleotides, the CDR3 is TGTGCCAGCAGCGAAGAACCTGGCAGGGACCCAGATACGCAGTATTTT. As protein: CASSEEPGRDPDTQYF. This chain joins TRBV21-1 and TRBJ2-3; the table calls TRBD1, which could not be checked here. TRBV21-1 constitutes a pseudogene. The CDR3 spans 16 residues.